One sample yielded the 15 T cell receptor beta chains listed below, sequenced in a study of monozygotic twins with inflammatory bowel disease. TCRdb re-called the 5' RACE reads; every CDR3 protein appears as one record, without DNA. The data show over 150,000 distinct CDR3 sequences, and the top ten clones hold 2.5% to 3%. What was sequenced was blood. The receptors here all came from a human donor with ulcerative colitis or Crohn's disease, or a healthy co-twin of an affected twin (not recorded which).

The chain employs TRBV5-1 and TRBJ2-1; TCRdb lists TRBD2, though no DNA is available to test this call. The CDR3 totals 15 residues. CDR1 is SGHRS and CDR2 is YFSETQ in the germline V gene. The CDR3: CASSLGTSGRHEQFF.

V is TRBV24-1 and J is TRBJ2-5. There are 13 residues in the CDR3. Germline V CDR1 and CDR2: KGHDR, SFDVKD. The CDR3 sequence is CATSGNRKETQYF.

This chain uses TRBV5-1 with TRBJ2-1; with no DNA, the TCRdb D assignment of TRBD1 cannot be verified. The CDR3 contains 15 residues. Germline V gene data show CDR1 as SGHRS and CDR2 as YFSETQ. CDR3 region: CASSLRSPGGNEQFF.

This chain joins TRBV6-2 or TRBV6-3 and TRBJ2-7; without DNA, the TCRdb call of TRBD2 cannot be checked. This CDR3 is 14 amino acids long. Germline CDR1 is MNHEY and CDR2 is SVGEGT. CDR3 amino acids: CASRGAGGVREQYF.

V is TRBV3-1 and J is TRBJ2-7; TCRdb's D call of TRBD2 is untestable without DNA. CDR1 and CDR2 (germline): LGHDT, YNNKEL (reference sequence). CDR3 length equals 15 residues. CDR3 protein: CASSQLGLAAHEQYF.

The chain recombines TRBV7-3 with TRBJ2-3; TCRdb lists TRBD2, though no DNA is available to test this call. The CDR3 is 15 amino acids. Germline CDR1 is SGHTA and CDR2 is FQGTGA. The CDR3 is CASTPSGSWADTQYF. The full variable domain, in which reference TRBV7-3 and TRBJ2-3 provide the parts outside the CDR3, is GAGVSQTPSNKVTEKGKYVELRCDPISGHTALYWYRQSLGQGPEFLIYFQGTGAADDSGLPNDRFFAVRPEGSVSTLKIQRTERGDSAVYLCASTPSGSWADTQYFGPGTRLTVL.

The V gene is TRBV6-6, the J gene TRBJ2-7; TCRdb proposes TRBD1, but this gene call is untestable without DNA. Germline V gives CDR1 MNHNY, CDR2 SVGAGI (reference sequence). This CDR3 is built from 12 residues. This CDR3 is CASSPTGQDTHF.

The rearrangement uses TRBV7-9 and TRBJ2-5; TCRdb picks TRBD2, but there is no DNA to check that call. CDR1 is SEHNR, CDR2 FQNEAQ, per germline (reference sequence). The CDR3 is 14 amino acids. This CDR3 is CASRQREFSETQYF.

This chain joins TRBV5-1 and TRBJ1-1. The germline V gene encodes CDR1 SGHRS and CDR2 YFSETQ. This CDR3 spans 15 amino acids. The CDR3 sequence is CASSSQGGGDTEAFF.

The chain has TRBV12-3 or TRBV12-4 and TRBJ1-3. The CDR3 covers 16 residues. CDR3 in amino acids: CASSTMDVASGNTIYF.

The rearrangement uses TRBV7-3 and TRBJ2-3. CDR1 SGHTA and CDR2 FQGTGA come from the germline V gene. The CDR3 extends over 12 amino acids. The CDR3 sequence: CASSLMQDTQYF.

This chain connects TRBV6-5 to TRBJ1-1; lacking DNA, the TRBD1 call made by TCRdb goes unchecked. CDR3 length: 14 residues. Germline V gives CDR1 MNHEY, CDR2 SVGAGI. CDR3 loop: CASSYSRTASEAFF.

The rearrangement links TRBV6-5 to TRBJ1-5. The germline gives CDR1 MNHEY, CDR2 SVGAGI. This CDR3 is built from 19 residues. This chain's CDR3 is CASSYWNTGRSWGNQPQHF.

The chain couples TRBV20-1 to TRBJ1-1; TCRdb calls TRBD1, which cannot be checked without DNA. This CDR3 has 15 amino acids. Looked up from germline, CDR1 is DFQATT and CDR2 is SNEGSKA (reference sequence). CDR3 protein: CSAPILGGLRTEAFF.

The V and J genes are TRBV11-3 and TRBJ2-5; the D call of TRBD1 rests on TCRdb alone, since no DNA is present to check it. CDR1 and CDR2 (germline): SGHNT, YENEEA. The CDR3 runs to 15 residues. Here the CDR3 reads CASSPTGTPQETQYF.